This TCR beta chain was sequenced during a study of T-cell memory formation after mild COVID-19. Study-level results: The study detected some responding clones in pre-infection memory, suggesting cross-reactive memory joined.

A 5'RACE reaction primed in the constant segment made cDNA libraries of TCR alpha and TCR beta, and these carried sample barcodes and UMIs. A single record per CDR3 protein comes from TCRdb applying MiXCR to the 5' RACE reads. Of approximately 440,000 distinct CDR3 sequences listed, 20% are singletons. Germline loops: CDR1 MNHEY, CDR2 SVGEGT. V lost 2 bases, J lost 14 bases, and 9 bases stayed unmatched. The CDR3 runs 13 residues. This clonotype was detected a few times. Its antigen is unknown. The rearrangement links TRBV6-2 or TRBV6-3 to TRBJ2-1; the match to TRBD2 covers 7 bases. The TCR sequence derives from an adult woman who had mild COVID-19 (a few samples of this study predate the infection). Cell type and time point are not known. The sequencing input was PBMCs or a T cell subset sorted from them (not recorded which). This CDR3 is CASSYTGTTAEFF. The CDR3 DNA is TGTGCCAGCAGTTACACCGGGACTACCGCCGAGTTCTTC.